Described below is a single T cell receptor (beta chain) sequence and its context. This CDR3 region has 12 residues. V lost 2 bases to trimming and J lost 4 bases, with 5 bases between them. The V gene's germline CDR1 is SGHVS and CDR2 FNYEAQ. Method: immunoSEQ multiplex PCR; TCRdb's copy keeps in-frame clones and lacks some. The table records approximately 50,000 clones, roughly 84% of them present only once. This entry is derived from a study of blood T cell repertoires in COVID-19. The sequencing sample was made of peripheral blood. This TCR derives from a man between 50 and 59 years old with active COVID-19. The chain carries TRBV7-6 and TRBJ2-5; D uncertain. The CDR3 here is CASSLLPETQYF. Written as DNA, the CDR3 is TGTGCCAGCAGCTTACTCCCAGAGACCCAGTACTTC.